This TCR beta chain was identified during a study of post-analysis software for immune sequencing data. Study-wide results and limits: Pronounced co-clustering by F measure was evident among identically batched samples. Four or five TRBV segments (TRBV5-6, TRBV5-1 and TRBV20-1 among them) occurred more frequently in patients than in controls.

As concerns this clonotype: Its specificity is not known.

Unique-molecular-identifier-tagged TCR beta cDNA libraries were used. One entry per CDR3 protein, called by TCRdb with MiXCR from the PCR reads. The sample holds 740,000 or so distinct CDR3 sequences, under 70% seen once. V lost 2 bases, J lost 13 bases, and 3 bases stayed unmatched. Looked up from germline, CDR1 is LGHDT and CDR2 is YNNKEL (reference sequence). This CDR3 has 13 amino acids. This chain uses TRBV3-1 with TRBJ2-4, with 12 bases fitting TRBD2. The material sequenced was blood. The TCR comes from a girl under 18 with multiple sclerosis. CDR3 region: CASSQRTSGDQYF. The CDR3 nucleotides read TGTGCCAGCAGCCAACGGACTAGCGGGGACCAGTACTTC.